The following is a TCR beta chain sequence with its context. Its specificity is not known. This CDR3 spans 13 amino acids. Per germline, CDR1 SGDLS and CDR2 YYNGEE. V lost 2 bases and J lost 6; bases outside the gene matches: 2. These data originate in a study of shared clonotypes between healthy human individuals. Study-level information: Per-donor plates numbered three CD4 naive, three CD4 memory, two CD8 naive and one CD8 memory.

Using immunoSEQ multiplex PCR, the repertoire was profiled, and TCRdb retains in-frame clones only, with some absent. The sample gives more than 1.2 million clones, approximately 98.5% of which show up once; under 0.45% is in the top ten. Whole-study findings and limits: Represented diversity (both genetic and exposure-history) was limited by the small number of donors. Shared clonotypes across all four donors exceeded non-shared ones in generation probability.

The chain has TRBV9 and TRBJ2-7; 10 bases are a match to TRBD1. The clonotype was recovered from a man aged 30-40 years in good health. Material: naive CD4+ T cells sorted from blood. Subset given: CD45RA+ positively selected. CDR3 protein: CASSVWTGGEQYF. The CDR3 DNA reads as TGTGCCAGCAGCGTTTGGACAGGGGGCGAGCAGTACTTC.